Following are 25 T cell receptor beta chains from one sample sequenced in a study of shared clonotypes between healthy human individuals. Naive CD8 cells lacked CD45RO, underwent positive selection for CCR7 and left out terminally differentiated effector memory CD45RA+ cells. This table comes from immunoSEQ multiplex PCR, and its TCRdb copy is limited to in-frame clones, with some not included. Of around 2,000,000 clones in the sample, around 93% were seen once. The sample was naive CD8+ T cells from PBMCs. Receptors were obtained from a young man in good health. Some clones in this sample may be carry-over from other donors' samples.

The count of this clone is one. The chain recombines TRBV6-6 with TRBJ1-5; 12 bases match TRBD1. CDR1 is MNHNY, CDR2 SVGAGI, per germline (reference sequence). After removal of 6 bases from V and 3 bases from J, the junction contained 0 bases not matched to a gene. CDR3 length: 14 amino acids. The CDR3 reads CASRGQGANQPQHF. CDR3 sequence (DNA): TGTGCCAGCAGGGGACAGGGGGCCAATCAGCCCCAGCATTTT.

V is TRBV29-1 and J is TRBJ2-5, with 7 bases matching TRBD1. CDR1 is SQVTM, CDR2 ANQGSEA, per germline. The V segment lost 3 bases and the J segment 4 bases; nucleotides outside the gene matches: 2. The CDR3 length is 12 residues. The CDR3 coding sequence is TGCAGCGTTGACAGGGGGAGAGAGACCCAGTACTTC. It translates to CSVDRGRETQYF.

J is TRBJ1-1 and V is TRBV30, with TRBD1 identical over 8 bases. Germline V gene lookup returns CDR1 GTSNPN and CDR2 SVGIG (reference sequence). The CDR3 is 13 residues long. V lost 8 bases, J lost 5 bases, and 10 bases stayed unmatched. As DNA, the CDR3 is TGTGCCATGTTGGACAGGGAGGCGACTGAAGCTTTCTTT. Amino acids: CAMLDREATEAFF. Filled out from reference TRBV30 and TRBJ1-1, the complete variable domain reads SQTIHQWPATLVQPVGSPLSLECTVEGTSNPNLYWYRQAAGRGLQLLFYSVGIGQISSEVPQNLSASRPQDRQFILSSKKLLLSDSGFYLCAMLDREATEAFFGQGTRLTVV.

This clone was seen only a few times. The chain combines TRBV4-2 with TRBJ2-1, with D possibly matching TRBD2 (6 bases). Trimming shortened V by 4 bases and J by 6 bases, and 13 bases separated the two germline ends. Germline values: CDR1 LGHNA, CDR2 YNFKEQ. CDR3 length: 14 amino acids. The CDR3 DNA sequence: TGTGCCAGCAGCCCCAGACTAGTATCCAATGAGCAGTTCTTC. It yields the protein CASSPRLVSNEQFF.

The V gene is TRBV21-1, the J gene TRBJ1-2. TRBV21-1 is a pseudogene locus. The CDR3 is 10 amino acids. CDR3 residues: CAEGIGGYTF. The DNA for the CDR3 is TGTGCCGAGGGGATTGGTGGCTACACCTTC.

Here the CDR3 reads CASRERGGTIYF. The CDR3 bases are TGTGCCAGCAGGGAGAGGGGGGGCACCATATATTTT. The chain combines TRBV7-2 with TRBJ1-3, with a possible D match to TRBD1 (6 bases). Trimming left V 6 bases short and J 9 bases short, with 12 bases between. The CDR3 is 12 amino acids. The germline CDR1 and CDR2 sequences are SGHTA and FQGNSA.

The CDR3: CASSLDLNPYNEQFF. As DNA, the CDR3 is TGCGCCAGCAGCTTGGACCTCAACCCCTACAATGAGCAGTTCTTC. The chain carries TRBV5-1 and TRBJ2-1, with unresolved D. Germline V lookup: CDR1 SGHRS, CDR2 YFSETQ. The CDR3 is made up of 15 amino acids. The V end was cut by 0 bases, the J end by 2 bases, with 9 bases between. The whole variable domain, filled in from reference TRBV5-1 and TRBJ2-1, reads KAGVTQTPRYLIKTRGQQVTLSCSPISGHRSVSWYQQTPGQGLQFLFEYFSETQRNKGNFPGRFSGRQFSNSRSEMNVSTLELGDSALYLCASSLDLNPYNEQFFGPGTRLTVL.

This rearrangement joins TRBV6-1 to TRBJ1-1; D not resolved. The CDR3 has 13 amino acids. The V gene lost 8 bases and the J gene lost 0 bases, with 10 bases spanning the gap. Germline V gene lookup returns CDR1 MNHNS and CDR2 SASEGT. The CDR3 loop reads CASRAGMNTEAFF. In DNA form, the CDR3 reads TGTGCCAGCCGAGCGGGGATGAACACTGAAGCTTTCTTT.

J is TRBJ2-5 and V is TRBV9, with a weak D call TRBD1 (6 bases). Germline V gene lookup returns CDR1 SGDLS and CDR2 YYNGEE. V was clipped by 2 bases and J by 5 bases, with 16 bases between them. The CDR3 runs 15 residues. The chain's CDR3 is CASSVVGAFGETQYF. For the CDR3, the DNA is TGTGCCAGCAGCGTCGTGGGGGCCTTCGGGGAGACCCAGTACTTC.

This clone was seen once. This chain uses TRBV7-2 with TRBJ2-2; 10 positions match TRBD2. V was pared by 2 bases and J by 6 bases, with 6 bases of the junction left unmatched. CDR1 is SGHTA, CDR2 FQGNSA, per germline. The CDR3 covers 16 residues. CDR3 loop: CASSLLAGVFAGELFF. The DNA for the CDR3 is TGTGCCAGCAGCTTACTAGCGGGAGTCTTCGCCGGGGAGCTGTTTTTT.

The gene calls are TRBV7-6 and TRBJ2-7; D is possibly TRBD2 (6 bases). V gave up 4 bases and J gave up 5 bases, with 27 bases separating them. Germline values: CDR1 SGHVS, CDR2 FNYEAQ. This CDR3 is built from 18 residues. CDR3 sequence reads: CASSYSTPGTPGWDEQYF. DNA of the CDR3: TGTGCCAGCAGCTACAGCACGCCGGGGACTCCCGGTTGGGACGAGCAGTACTTC. Combining the CDR3 with reference TRBV7-6 and TRBJ2-7 gives the whole variable domain GAGVSQSPRYKVTKRGQDVALRCDPISGHVSLYWYRQALGQGPEFLTYFNYEAQQDKSGLPNDRFSAERPEGSISTLTIQRTEQRDSAMYRCASSYSTPGTPGWDEQYFGPGTRLTVT.

V and J are TRBV4-2 and TRBJ2-7, with 10 nucleotides matching TRBD1. CDR1 and CDR2 (germline): LGHNA, YNFKEQ. V lost 4 bases, J lost 5 bases, and 8 bases stayed unmatched. This CDR3 is 15 amino acids long. The CDR3 spells CASSPRDRGIDEQYF. CDR3 DNA: TGTGCCAGCAGCCCCCGGGACAGGGGTATTGACGAGCAGTACTTC.

The chain carries TRBV27 and TRBJ1-5; 7 bases agree with TRBD1. The CDR3 is 15 amino acids. Trimming took 4 bases from V and 2 from J; bases not matched to a gene: 5. Per the germline V gene, CDR1 is MNHEY and CDR2 is SMNVEV (reference sequence). The CDR3 region has the DNA TGTGCCAGCAGTTCCCAGGGGGTGGGCAATCAGCCCCAGCATTTT. Translating it yields CASSSQGVGNQPQHF.

This rearrangement joins TRBV11-2 to TRBJ2-5, with D uncertain. This CDR3 comprises 13 residues. Trimming pared 4 bases from V and 0 bases from J, leaving 6 bases between. In germline, CDR1 is SGHAT, CDR2 FQNNGV. CDR3 protein: CASSSQYQETQYF. As DNA, the CDR3 is TGTGCCAGCAGCTCCCAGTACCAAGAGACCCAGTACTTC.

This chain links TRBV7-9 with TRBJ2-5; tentative D call: TRBD2 (6 bases). Germline V gives CDR1 SEHNR, CDR2 FQNEAQ (reference sequence). CDR3 length equals 16 residues. The V end was cut by 7 bases, the J end by 1 base, with 19 bases between. CDR3 in amino acids: CASTLGGAPLQETQYF. The CDR3 DNA follows: TGTGCCAGCACCCTGGGGGGAGCGCCACTCCAAGAGACCCAGTACTTC. The full variable domain, with the rest looked up from reference TRBV7-9 and TRBJ2-5, is DTGVSQNPRHKITKRGQNVTFRCDPISEHNRLYWYRQTLGQGPEFLTYFQNEAQLEKSRLLSDRFSAERPKGSFSTLEIQRTEQGDSAMYLCASTLGGAPLQETQYFGPGTRLLVL.

The gene calls are TRBV18 and TRBJ2-7, with D possibly TRBD2 on 6 matching bases. Per the germline V gene, CDR1 is KGHSH and CDR2 is LQKENI. The CDR3 loop spans 14 amino acids. Trimming took off 0 bases at V and 3 bases at J, with 9 bases between the two ends. CDR3 nucleotides: TGTGCCAGCTCACCACCGGGAGGATTCTACGAGCAGTACTTC. Translated, it gives CASSPPGGFYEQYF. The full variable domain, in which reference TRBV18 and TRBJ2-7 provide the parts outside the CDR3, is NAGVMQNPRHLVRRRGQEARLRCSPMKGHSHVYWYRQLPEEGLKFMVYLQKENIIDESGMPKERFSAEFPKEGPSILRIQQVVRGDSAAYFCASSPPGGFYEQYFGPGTRLTVT.

This sequence joins TRBV30 and TRBJ1-1; D call uncertain. The CDR3 contains 13 residues. Trimming cost V 0 bases and J 1 base, with 6 bases left between them. The V gene's germline CDR1 is GTSNPN and CDR2 SVGIG (reference sequence). CDR3: CAWSVIQNTEAFF. CDR3 DNA sequence: TGTGCCTGGAGTGTAATACAGAACACTGAAGCTTTCTTT.

The rearrangement links TRBV11-2 to TRBJ2-1; 10 bases are shared with TRBD2. Germline CDR1 is SGHAT and CDR2 is FQNNGV. The CDR3 runs to 17 residues. V was pared by 5 bases and J by 7 bases, with 14 bases of the junction left unmatched. CDR3 DNA: TGTGCCAGCAGCCCGAACCCGGCTAGCGGGAGATTAAATGAGCAGTTCTTC. This sequence encodes CASSPNPASGRLNEQFF.

The V call is TRBV25-1, the J call TRBJ2-5, with unresolved D. Per the germline V gene, CDR1 is MGHDK and CDR2 is SYGVNS. This CDR3 region has 12 residues. V was trimmed by 3 bases and J by 2 bases, leaving 4 bases between them. CDR3 sequence: CASSDIQETQYF. The CDR3 nucleotides read TGTGCCAGCAGTGATATACAAGAGACCCAGTACTTC.

The chain is built from TRBV6-5 and TRBJ2-3; tentative D call: TRBD1 (5 bases). The CDR3 runs to 14 residues. Germline-derived CDR1 and CDR2 are MNHEY and SVGAGI. V was cut by 2 bases and J by 4 bases, with 10 bases left in between. Written as DNA, the CDR3 is TGTGCCAGCAGTTACGACAGTTTCTCAGATACGCAGTATTTT. Its protein product is CASSYDSFSDTQYF.

The gene calls are TRBV11-2 and TRBJ2-7; tentatively, D is TRBD2 (6 bases). V was clipped by 5 bases and J by 0 bases, with 14 bases between them. The CDR3 is 15 amino acids. Germline values: CDR1 SGHAT, CDR2 FQNNGV. Here the CDR3 DNA reads TGTGCCAGCAGCGACCGGGACTTAAACTCCTACGAGCAGTACTTC. Translating it yields CASSDRDLNSYEQYF.

J is TRBJ1-4 and V is TRBV7-9; D is undetermined. The germline gives CDR1 SEHNR, CDR2 FQNEAQ (reference sequence). CDR3 length: 15 amino acids. V gave up 1 base and J gave up 4 bases, with 10 bases separating them. Here the CDR3 reads CASSLGAGVNEKLFF. In nucleotides, the CDR3 is TGTGCCAGCAGCTTAGGGGCCGGCGTTAATGAAAAACTGTTTTTT.

The chain uses TRBV7-9 and TRBJ2-1; D may correspond to TRBD1 or TRBD2 (5 bases each). CDR1 SEHNR and CDR2 FQNEAQ come from the germline V gene (reference sequence). V was clipped by 1 base and J by 6 bases, with 13 bases between them. The CDR3 runs 15 residues. Here the CDR3 reads CASSLEGPRGNEQFF. The CDR3 DNA follows: TGTGCCAGCAGCTTAGAGGGACCCAGAGGCAATGAGCAGTTCTTC.

The DNA for the CDR3 is TGTGCCAGCAGTTACCGGGACAGCTCCTACGAGCAGTACTTC. Translation gives CASSYRDSSYEQYF. The chain is built from TRBV28 and TRBJ2-7; 7 bases align to TRBD1. This CDR3 spans 14 amino acids. The germline V gene has CDR1 MDHEN and CDR2 SYDVKM. V was pared by 4 bases and J by 0 bases, with 3 bases of the junction left unmatched.

In regard to this clone: At the DNA level, this CDR3 is encoded by other sequences in the same sample as well. J is TRBJ2-7 and V is TRBV6-5; D is possibly TRBD2 (6 bases). Germline V CDR1 and CDR2: MNHEY, SVGAGI. The CDR3 runs 14 residues. V was clipped by 2 bases and J by 3 bases, with 11 bases between them. CDR3 protein: CASSYGGPFYEQYF. The CDR3 DNA reads as TGTGCCAGCAGTTACGGAGGGCCTTTCTACGAGCAGTACTTC.